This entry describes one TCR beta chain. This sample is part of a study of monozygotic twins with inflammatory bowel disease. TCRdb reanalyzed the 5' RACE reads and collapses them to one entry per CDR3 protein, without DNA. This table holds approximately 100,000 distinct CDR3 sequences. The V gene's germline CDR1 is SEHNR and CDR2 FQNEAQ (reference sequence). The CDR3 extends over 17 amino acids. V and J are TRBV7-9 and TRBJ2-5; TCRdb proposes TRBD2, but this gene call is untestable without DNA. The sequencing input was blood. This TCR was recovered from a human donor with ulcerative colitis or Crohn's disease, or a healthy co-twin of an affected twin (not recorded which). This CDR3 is CASSPLFYLAGVETQYF. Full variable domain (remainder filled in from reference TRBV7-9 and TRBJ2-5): DTGVSQNPRHKITKRGQNVTFRCDPISEHNRLYWYRQTLGQGPEFLTYFQNEAQLEKSRLLSDRFSAERPKGSFSTLEIQRTEQGDSAMYLCASSPLFYLAGVETQYFGPGTRLLVL.